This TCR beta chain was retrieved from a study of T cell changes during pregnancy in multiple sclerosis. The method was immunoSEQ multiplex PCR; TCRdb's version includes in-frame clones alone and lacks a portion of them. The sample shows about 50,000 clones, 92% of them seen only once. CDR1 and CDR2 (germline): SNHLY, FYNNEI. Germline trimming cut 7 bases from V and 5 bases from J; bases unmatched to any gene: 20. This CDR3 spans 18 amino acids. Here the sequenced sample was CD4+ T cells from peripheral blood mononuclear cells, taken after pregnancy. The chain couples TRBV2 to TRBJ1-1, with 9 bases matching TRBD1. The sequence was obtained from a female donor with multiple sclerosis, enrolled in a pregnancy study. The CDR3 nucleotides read TGTGCCAGCAATCGGACCCCGGGACAGGGTATAATAAGAACTGAAGCTTTCTTT. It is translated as CASNRTPGQGIIRTEAFF.